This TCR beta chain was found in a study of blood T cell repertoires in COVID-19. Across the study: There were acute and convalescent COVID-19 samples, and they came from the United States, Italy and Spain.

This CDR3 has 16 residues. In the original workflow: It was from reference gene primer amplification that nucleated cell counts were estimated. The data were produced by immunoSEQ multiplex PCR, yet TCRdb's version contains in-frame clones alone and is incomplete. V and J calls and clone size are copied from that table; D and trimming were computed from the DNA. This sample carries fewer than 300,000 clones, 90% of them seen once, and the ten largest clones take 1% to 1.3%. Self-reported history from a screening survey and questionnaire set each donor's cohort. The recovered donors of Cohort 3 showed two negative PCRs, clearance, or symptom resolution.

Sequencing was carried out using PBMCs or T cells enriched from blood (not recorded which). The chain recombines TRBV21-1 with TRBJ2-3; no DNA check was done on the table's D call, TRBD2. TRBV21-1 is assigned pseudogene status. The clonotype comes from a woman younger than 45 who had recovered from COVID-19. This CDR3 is CASSKRRLAGCDTQYF. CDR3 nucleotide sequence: TGTGCCAGCAGCAAAAGACGGCTAGCGGGATGTGATACGCAGTATTTT.